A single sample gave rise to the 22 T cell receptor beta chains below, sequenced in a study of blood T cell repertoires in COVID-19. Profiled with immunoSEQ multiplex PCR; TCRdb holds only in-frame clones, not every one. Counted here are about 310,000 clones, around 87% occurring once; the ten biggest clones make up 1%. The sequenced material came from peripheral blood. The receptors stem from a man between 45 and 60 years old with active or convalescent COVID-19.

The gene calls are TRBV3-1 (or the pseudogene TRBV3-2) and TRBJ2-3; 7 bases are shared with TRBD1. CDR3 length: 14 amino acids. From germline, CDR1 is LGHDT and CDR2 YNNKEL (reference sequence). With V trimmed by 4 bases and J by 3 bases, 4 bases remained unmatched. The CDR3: CASSRQGWTDTQYF. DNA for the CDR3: TGTGCCAGCAGCCGACAGGGATGGACAGATACGCAGTATTTT.

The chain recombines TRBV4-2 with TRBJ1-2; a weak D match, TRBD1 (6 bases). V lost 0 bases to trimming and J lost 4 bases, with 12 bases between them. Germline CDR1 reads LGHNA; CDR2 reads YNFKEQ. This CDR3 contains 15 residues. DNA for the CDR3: TGTGCCAGCAGCCAAGATGGGGGGGGCACCTATGGCTACACCTTC. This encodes CASSQDGGGTYGYTF.

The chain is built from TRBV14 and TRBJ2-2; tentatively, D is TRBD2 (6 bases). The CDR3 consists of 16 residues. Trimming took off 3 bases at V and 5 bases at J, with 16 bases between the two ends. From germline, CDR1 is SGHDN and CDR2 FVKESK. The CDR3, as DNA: TGTGCCAGCAGCCACCGGAGGGGTAGCGTAACCGGGGAGCTGTTTTTT. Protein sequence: CASSHRRGSVTGELFF.

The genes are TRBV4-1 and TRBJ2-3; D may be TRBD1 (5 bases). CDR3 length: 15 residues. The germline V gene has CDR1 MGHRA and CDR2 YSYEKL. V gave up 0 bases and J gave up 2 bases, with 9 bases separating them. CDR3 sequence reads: CASSQDGQVTDTQYF. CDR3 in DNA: TGCGCCAGCAGCCAAGACGGACAAGTCACAGATACGCAGTATTTT.

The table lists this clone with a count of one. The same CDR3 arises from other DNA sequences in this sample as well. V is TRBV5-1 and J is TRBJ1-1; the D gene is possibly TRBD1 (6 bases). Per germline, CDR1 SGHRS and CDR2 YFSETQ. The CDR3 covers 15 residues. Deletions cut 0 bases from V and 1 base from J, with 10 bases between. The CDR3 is CASSLDRVGNTEAFF. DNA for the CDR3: TGCGCCAGCAGCTTGGACAGGGTGGGGAACACTGAAGCTTTCTTT. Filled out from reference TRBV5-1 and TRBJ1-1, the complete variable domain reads KAGVTQTPRYLIKTRGQQVTLSCSPISGHRSVSWYQQTPGQGLQFLFEYFSETQRNKGNFPGRFSGRQFSNSRSEMNVSTLELGDSALYLCASSLDRVGNTEAFFGQGTRLTVV.

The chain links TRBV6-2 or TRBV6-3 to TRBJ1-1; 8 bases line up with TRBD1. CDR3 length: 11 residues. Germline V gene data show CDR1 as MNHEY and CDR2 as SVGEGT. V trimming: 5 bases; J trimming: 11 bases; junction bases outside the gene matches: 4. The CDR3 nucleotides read TGTGCCAGCAGTCAGGGGGCGATGGCTTTCTTT. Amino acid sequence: CASSQGAMAFF.

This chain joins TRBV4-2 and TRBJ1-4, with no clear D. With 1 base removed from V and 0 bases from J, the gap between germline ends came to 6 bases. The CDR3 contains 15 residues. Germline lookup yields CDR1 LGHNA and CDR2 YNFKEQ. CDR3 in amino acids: CASSQGRATNEKLFF. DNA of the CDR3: TGTGCCAGCAGCCAAGGACGGGCAACTAATGAAAAACTGTTTTTT.

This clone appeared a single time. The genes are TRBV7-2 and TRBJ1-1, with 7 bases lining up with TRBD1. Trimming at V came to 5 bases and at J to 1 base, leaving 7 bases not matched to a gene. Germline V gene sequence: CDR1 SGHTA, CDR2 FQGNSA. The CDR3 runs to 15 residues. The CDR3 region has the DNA TGTGCCAGCAGCGCCCAGACAGGGCGGAACACTGAAGCTTTCTTT. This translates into CASSAQTGRNTEAFF.

The CDR3 nucleotides read TGTGCCAGTATGGAGGGGGCAGGAGCCTCTGGAAACACCATATATTTT. This translates into CASMEGAGASGNTIYF. The J gene is TRBJ1-3, the V gene TRBV19; 7 nucleotides match TRBD1. The J segment lost 0 bases and the V segment lost 7 bases, leaving 9 bases of the junction unmatched. This CDR3 has 16 residues. Germline values: CDR1 LNHDA, CDR2 SQIVND (reference sequence).

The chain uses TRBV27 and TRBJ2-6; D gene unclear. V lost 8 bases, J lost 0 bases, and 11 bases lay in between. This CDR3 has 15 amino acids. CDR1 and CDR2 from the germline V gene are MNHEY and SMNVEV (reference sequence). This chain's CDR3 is CASRRTVSGANVLTF. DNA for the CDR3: TGTGCCAGCCGGCGTACAGTCTCTGGGGCCAACGTCCTGACTTTC.

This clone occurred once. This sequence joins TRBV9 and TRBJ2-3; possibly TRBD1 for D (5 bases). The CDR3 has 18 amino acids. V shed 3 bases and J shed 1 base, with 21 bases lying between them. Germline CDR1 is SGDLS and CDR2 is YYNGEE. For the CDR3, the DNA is TGTGCCAGCAGCGGACCTCAGACAGATATGATACGCACAGATACGCAGTATTTT. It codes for CASSGPQTDMIRTDTQYF. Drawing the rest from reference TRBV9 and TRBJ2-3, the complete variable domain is DSGVTQTPKHLITATGQRVTLRCSPRSGDLSVYWYQQSLDQGLQFLIQYYNGEERAKGNILERFSAQQFPDLHSELNLSSLELGDSALYFCASSGPQTDMIRTDTQYFGPGTRLTVL.

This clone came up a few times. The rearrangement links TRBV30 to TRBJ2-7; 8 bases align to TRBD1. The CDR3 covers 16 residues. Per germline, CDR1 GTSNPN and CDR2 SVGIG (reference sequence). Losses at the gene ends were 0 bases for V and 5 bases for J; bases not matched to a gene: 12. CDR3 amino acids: CAWSVGGTGGIDEQYF. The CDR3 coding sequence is TGTGCCTGGAGTGTAGGTGGGACAGGAGGCATCGACGAGCAGTACTTC.

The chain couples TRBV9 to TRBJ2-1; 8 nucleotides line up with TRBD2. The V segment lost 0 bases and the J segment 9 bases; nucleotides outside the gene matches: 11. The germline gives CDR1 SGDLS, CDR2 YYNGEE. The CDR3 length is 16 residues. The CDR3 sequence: CASSVAPASGRGEQFF. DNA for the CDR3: TGTGCCAGCAGCGTAGCTCCGGCTAGCGGGCGCGGTGAGCAGTTCTTC.

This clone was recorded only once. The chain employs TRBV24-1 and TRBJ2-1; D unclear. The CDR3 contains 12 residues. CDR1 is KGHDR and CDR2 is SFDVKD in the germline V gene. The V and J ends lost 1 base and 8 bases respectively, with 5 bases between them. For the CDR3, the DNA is TGTGCCACCAGTGATTTACGGGATGAGCAGTTCTTC. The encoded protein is CATSDLRDEQFF.

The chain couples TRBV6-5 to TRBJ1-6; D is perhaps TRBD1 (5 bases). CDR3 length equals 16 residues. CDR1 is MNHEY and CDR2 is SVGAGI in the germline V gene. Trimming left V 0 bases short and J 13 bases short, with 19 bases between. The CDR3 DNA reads TGTGCCAGCAGTTACTCGAATACAGGCTCGGGGGGGCCCCTCCACTTT. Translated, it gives CASSYSNTGSGGPLHF.

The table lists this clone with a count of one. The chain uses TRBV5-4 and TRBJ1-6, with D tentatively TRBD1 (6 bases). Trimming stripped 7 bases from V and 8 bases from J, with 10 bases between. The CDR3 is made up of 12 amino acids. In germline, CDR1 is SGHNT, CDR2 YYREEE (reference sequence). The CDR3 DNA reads TGTGCCAGCGGGTCAGGGGATTCACCCCTCCACTTT. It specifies CASGSGDSPLHF.

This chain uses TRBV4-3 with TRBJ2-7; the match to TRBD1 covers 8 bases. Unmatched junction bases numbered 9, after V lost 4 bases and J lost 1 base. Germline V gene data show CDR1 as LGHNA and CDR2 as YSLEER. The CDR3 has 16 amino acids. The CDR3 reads CASSPQPGQVSYEQYF. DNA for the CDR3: TGCGCCAGCAGCCCTCAACCGGGACAGGTGTCCTACGAGCAGTACTTC.

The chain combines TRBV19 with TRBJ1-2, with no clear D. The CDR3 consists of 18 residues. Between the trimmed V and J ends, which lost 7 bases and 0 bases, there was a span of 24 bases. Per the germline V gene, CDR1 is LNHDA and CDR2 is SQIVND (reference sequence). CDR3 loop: CASKLSKLPSRANYGYTF. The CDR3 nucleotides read TGTGCCAGTAAATTGAGCAAGTTACCGTCGAGAGCTAACTATGGCTACACCTTC.

In DNA, the CDR3 is TGTGCCAGTAGTATCCGTTCGGTAGCGGGGGGGAACACCGGGGAGCTGTTTTTT. It is translated as CASSIRSVAGGNTGELFF. The chain combines TRBV19 with TRBJ2-2, with 10 positions matching TRBD2. In germline, CDR1 is LNHDA, CDR2 SQIVND (reference sequence). This CDR3 region has 18 residues. With V trimmed by 3 bases and J by 1 base, 8 bases remained unmatched.

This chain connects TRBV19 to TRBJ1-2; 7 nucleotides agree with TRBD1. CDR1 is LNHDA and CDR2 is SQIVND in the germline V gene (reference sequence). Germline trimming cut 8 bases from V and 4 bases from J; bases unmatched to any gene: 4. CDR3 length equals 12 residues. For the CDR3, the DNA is TGTGCCAGTGACAGGGTTGGCTATGGCTACACCTTC. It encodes CASDRVGYGYTF. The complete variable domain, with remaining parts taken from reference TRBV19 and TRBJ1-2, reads DGGITQSPKYLFRKEGQNVTLSCEQNLNHDAMYWYRQDPGQGLRLIYYSQIVNDFQKGDIAEGYSVSREKKESFPLTVTSAQKNPTAFYLCASDRVGYGYTFGSGTRLTVV.

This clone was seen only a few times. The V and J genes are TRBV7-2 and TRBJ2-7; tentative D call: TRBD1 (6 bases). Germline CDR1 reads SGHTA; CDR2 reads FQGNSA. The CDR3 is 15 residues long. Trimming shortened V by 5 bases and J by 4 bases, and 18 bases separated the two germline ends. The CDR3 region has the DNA TGTGCCAGCAGCCTCCTTGGGGGCGTCACGTACGAGCAGTACTTC. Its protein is CASSLLGGVTYEQYF. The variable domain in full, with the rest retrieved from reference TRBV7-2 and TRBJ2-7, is GAGVSQSPSNKVTEKGKDVELRCDPISGHTALYWYRQSLGQGLEFLIYFQGNSAPDKSGLPSDRFSAERTGGSVSTLTIQRTQQEDSAVYLCASSLLGGVTYEQYFGPGTRLTVT.

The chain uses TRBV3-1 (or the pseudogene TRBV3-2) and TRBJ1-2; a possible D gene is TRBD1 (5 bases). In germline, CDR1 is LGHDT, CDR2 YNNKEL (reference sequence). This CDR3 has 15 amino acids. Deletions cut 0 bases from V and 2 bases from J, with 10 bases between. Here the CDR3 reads CASSQDMQGNYGYTF. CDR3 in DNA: TGTGCCAGCAGCCAAGACATGCAGGGAAACTATGGCTACACCTTC.